The present entry profiles one TCR beta chain with its context. There are a few counts of this clonotype. No antigen is known for it. The record has no base qualities; no much larger clone is one base away. V is cut back by 7 bases and J by 4 bases, with 7 bases in the junction unmatched. Reading the germline V gene (reference sequence) gives CDR1 SEHNR and CDR2 FQNEAQ. The CDR3 contains 16 residues, cysteine and phenylalanine counted. The kept DNA is CDR3 alone, 48 bases in frame from the first base. The data were obtained in a study of human T cells and chemical hapten exposure (dated by TCRdb to the early 2020s). Study-level background: For sensitization, 2% DPC in acetone was applied to a 2 cm by 2 cm area of upper inner arm skin. Blood for TCR sequencing was provided by twenty-nine alopecia patients at one to four time points (pre-sensitization, 2, 6 and 24 weeks). Blood samples were taken from patients before sensitization (week 0) and at 2, 6 and about 24 weeks after DPC sensitization. Patch testing was performed on the upper back with Finn chambers containing 0.01% DPC, and the patch tests were scored after 6 days according to International Contact Dermatitis Research Group standards. The patient cohort, mostly female, included alopecia areata with under or over 50% scalp involvement, alopecia totalis and alopecia universalis. This study followed changes in the peripheral blood TCR repertoire in vivo during primary and secondary sensitization of alopecia patients to the hapten diphenylcyclopropenone (DPC). The libraries were sequenced as a pool, and the TCR yield per sample differed mostly because of small variations in library volumes within the pool. Throughout the approximately 25-week study period, patients were also given weekly therapeutic DPC doses on the scalp.

The time point label for this specimen denotes: patch test 3, about 24 weeks after DPC sensitization. The treatment or condition label here, explained by the study, means: therapeutic diphenylcyclopropenone sensitization with weekly scalp DPC. At each patch-test visit, blood was drawn before the patch test was applied. To be eligible, patients had to be aged 18 to 70, diagnosed with alopecia and judged suitable for DPC therapy, while pregnant patients were excluded. Total RNA was isolated from unfractionated whole blood collected in Tempus Blood RNA tubes. The library relied on RACE. Sequencing was carried out with a NextSeq 500. During library preparation, unique molecular identifiers were attached to individual cDNA molecules so that TCRs could be counted quantitatively and reproducibly. For every blood RNA sample, sequencing covered both the TCR alpha and TCR beta chains. The original pipeline was this. Samples had a median of about 96,000 TCRs, with a range from about 23,224 to 690,600. The Decombinator software suite was used to annotate the V, J and CDR3 of the TCR reads. For the PS versus PT1 abundance plots, all samples were subsampled to the same number of TCRs (28,000). TCRs were defined as expanded if absent before sensitization and observed at least eight times at the 2-week time point. Through fastp at Q25 and MiXCR, TCRdb rebuilt clones from the public reads, retaining in-frame beta chains. Rows are unified per CDR3 protein, each entry keeping the most common DNA and genes. TCRdb, not the original authors, processed these V and J calls. The sample table contains about 82,000 distinct CDR3 sequences; only one count was recorded for roughly 13% of them. The ten biggest clones cover approximately 5.2% of the sample.

Overall study outcomes, separate from this receptor: Significantly more large CDR3 similarity clusters were formed by expanded TCRs than by pre-sensitization or healthy control sets, consistent with antigen-driven responses. Patch test score correlated positively with the number of PT1 expanded TCRs, reaching significance at thresholds 8, 16 and 32 but not at 4. DPC sensitization did not change the number of TCRs with a frequency above 1 in 1000, and there was no evidence of changes in global repertoire structure. Repeated subsampling changed both the strength of the expansion versus patch-test correlation and the threshold at which the correlation became significant. Because every patient had alopecia, a presumed autoimmune disease, the patients' immune response might differ from that of healthy individuals.

This sequence originates from a woman in her forties or fifties with alopecia areata. Some clones in this sample may be carry-over from other donors' samples. The rearranged chain carries TRBV7-9 and TRBJ2-1, with 13 middle bases fitting TRBD2. The material was whole blood, obtained in connection with sensitization to the hapten diphenylcyclopropenone (DPC). The sequence in DNA is TGTGCCAGCACATCCGGGACTAGCGGGATATACAATGAGCAGTTCTTC. The resulting protein is CASTSGTSGIYNEQFF. Where the CDR3 stops, the reference TRBV7-9 and TRBJ2-1 genes take over; the full variable domain is DTGVSQNPRHKITKRGQNVTFRCDPISEHNRLYWYRQTLGQGPEFLTYFQNEAQLEKSRLLSDRFSAERPKGSFSTLEIQRTEQGDSAMYLCASTSGTSGIYNEQFFGPGTRLTVL.